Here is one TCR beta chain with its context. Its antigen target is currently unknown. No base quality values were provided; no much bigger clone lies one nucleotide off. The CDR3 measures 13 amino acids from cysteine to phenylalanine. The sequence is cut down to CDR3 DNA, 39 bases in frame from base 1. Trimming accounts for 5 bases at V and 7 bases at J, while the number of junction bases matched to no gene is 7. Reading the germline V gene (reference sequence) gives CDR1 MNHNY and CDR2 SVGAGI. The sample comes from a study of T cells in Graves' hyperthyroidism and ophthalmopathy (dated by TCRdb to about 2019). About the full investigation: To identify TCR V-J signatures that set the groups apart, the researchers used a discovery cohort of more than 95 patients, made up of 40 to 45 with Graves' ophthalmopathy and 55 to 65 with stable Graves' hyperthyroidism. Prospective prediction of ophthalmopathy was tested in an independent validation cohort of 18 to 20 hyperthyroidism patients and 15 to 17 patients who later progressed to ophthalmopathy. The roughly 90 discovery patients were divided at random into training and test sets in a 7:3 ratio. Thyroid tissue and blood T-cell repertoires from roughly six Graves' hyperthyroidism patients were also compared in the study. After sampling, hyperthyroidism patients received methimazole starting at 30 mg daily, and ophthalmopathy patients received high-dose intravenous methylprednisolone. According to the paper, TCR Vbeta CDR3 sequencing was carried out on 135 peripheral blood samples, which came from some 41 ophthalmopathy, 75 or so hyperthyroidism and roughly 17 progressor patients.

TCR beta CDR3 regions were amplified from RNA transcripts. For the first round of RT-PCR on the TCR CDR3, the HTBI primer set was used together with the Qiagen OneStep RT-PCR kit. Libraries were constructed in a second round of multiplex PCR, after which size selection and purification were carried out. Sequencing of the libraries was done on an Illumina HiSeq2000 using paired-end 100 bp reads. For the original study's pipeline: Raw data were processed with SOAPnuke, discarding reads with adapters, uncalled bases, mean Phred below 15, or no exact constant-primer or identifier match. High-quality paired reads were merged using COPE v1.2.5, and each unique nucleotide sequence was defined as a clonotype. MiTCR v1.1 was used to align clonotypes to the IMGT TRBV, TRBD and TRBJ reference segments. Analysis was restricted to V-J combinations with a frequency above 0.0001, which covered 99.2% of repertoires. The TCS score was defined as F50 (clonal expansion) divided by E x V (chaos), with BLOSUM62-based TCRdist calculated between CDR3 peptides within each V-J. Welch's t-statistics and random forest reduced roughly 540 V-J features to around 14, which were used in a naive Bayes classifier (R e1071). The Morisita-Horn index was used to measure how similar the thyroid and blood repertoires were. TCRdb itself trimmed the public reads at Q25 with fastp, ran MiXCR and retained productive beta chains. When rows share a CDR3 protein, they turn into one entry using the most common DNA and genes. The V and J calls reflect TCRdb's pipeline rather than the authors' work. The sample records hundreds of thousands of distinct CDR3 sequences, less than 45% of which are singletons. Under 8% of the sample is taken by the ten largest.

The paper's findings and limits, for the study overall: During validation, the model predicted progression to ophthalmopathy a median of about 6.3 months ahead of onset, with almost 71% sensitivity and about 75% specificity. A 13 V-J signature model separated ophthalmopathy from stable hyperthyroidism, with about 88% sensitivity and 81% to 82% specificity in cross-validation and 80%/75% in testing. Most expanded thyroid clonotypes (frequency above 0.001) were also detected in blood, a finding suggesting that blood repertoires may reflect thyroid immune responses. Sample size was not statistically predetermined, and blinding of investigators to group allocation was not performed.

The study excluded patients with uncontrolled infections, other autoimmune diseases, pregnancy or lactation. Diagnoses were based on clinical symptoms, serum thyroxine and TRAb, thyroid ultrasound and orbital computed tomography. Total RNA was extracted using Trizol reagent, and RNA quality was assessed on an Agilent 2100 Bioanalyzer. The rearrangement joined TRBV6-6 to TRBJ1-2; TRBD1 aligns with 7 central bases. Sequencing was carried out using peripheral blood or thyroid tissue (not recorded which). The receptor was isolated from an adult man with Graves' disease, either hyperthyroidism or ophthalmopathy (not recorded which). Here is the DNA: TGTGCCAGCAGTCTACAGGGGACGTCTGGCTACACCTTC. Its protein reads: CASSLQGTSGYTF.